This T cell receptor beta chain came from a study of cytomegalovirus exposure and HLA in healthy donors. Broader study findings: Among TCR beta chains, those listed as cytomegalovirus-associated numbered about 160. Whilst most TCR sequences proved rare, a subset of public TCRs occurred across many donors.

The sample holds one count of this clone. Its target is unknown. TCRdb keeps only in-frame clones here, not all; method: immunoSEQ multiplex PCR. The data show about 74,000 clones, with roughly 94% seen just once and about 2.1% held by the top ten. With 4 bases removed from V and 0 bases from J, the gap between germline ends came to 15 bases. The length of the CDR3 is 16 residues. Germline-derived CDR1 and CDR2 are SGHRS and YFSETQ. Sequenced material: PBMCs. V gene TRBV5-1 combines with J gene TRBJ2-3; maybe TRBD2 (5 bases). The TCR originated in a woman aged 18-30 years in good health and CMV-seropositive. CDR3 protein: CASSPSGRMSTDTQYF. CDR3 bases: TGCGCCAGCAGCCCCAGCGGTAGGATGAGCACAGATACGCAGTATTTT. The whole variable domain, filled in from reference TRBV5-1 and TRBJ2-3, reads KAGVTQTPRYLIKTRGQQVTLSCSPISGHRSVSWYQQTPGQGLQFLFEYFSETQRNKGNFPGRFSGRQFSNSRSEMNVSTLELGDSALYLCASSPSGRMSTDTQYFGPGTRLTVL.